The 16 T cell receptor beta chains below all came from one sample that was sequenced in a study of CD8+CD57+ T cells in acquired aplastic anemia. For CDR3 and TCR beta VDJ profiling, genomic DNA was the template used. TCRdb re-derived calls from the reads in MiXCR, one entry per CDR3 protein. The sample lists around 210,000 distinct CDR3 sequences, 65% occurring once. All sequencing subjects had displayed CD8+CD57+ cell expansion on flow cytometry. The material sequenced was sorted CD4+, CD8+, or CD8+CD57+ T cells (not recorded which) from PBMCs. The receptors derive from a human donor with aplastic anemia.

The rearrangement joins TRBV2 to TRBJ1-6; D possibly corresponds to TRBD1 (6 bases). V gave up 1 base and J gave up 9 bases, with 13 bases separating them. The germline V gene has CDR1 SNHLY and CDR2 FYNNEI. The CDR3 spans 15 residues. The CDR3 DNA reads TGTGCCAGCAGTGAAGAGCAGGGCAGGGGTTCACCCCTCCACTTT. Protein sequence: CASSEEQGRGSPLHF. Complete variable domain (other parts from reference TRBV2 and TRBJ1-6): EPEVTQTPSHQVTQMGQEVILRCVPISNHLYFYWYRQILGQKVEFLVSFYNNEISEKSEIFDDQFSVERPDGSNFTLKIRSTKLEDSAMYFCASSEEQGRGSPLHFGNGTRLTVT.

A single count supports this clonotype. V usage is TRBV19 and J usage is TRBJ2-1, with a tentative D call TRBD1 (5 bases). This CDR3 has 17 residues. Germline CDR1 and CDR2: LNHDA and SQIVND (reference sequence). Trimming took 4 bases from V and 3 from J, leaving 19 bases between them. The CDR3 nucleotides read TGTGCCAGTAGTACTTTGCTTGGGGCGACCTTCTACAATGAGCAGTTCTTC. As protein: CASSTLLGATFYNEQFF.

The chain combines TRBV5-1 with TRBJ2-7; 7 bases are a match to TRBD2. There are 15 residues in the CDR3. Germline CDR1 is SGHRS and CDR2 is YFSETQ. V was clipped by 3 bases and J by 3 bases; unmatched bases: 9. The CDR3 DNA sequence: TGCGCCAGCAGCTCTTGGGGGGGGGAGAGCTACGAGCAGTACTTC. This sequence encodes CASSSWGGESYEQYF.

This sequence joins TRBV30 and TRBJ2-2; maybe TRBD1 (5 bases). CDR3 length equals 13 residues. V shed 3 bases and J shed 3 bases, with 8 bases lying between them. Germline lookup yields CDR1 GTSNPN and CDR2 SVGIG (reference sequence). CDR3 sequence (DNA): TGTGCCTGGAGACAGACAGACACCGGGGAGCTGTTTTTT. Translation gives CAWRQTDTGELFF.

This clonotype was seen many times. The V gene is TRBV3-1, the J gene TRBJ2-7, with a possible D match to TRBD1 (8 bases). The CDR3 covers 14 residues. Trimming removed 5 bases from V and 4 bases from J, with 15 bases in between. Looked up from germline, CDR1 is LGHDT and CDR2 is YNNKEL (reference sequence). CDR3 DNA: TGTGCCAGCAGCGCCTACAGGGGGGGTTACGAGCAGTACTTC. Translation: CASSAYRGGYEQYF.

The rearrangement joins TRBV7-9 to TRBJ1-5; no clear D. This CDR3 comprises 16 residues. Trimming pared 1 base from V and 6 bases from J, leaving 16 bases between. From germline, CDR1 is SEHNR and CDR2 FQNEAQ (reference sequence). CDR3 protein: CASSLVGYGHGQPQHF. The CDR3 bases are TGTGCCAGCAGCTTAGTGGGATATGGGCACGGTCAGCCCCAGCATTTT.

The rearrangement links TRBV20-1 to TRBJ2-7, with TRBD2 matching 11 bases. CDR3 size: 16 residues. The germline CDR1 and CDR2 sequences are DFQATT and SNEGSKA (reference sequence). V lost 0 bases to trimming and J lost 2 bases; unmatched junction nucleotides: 6. The CDR3, as DNA: TGCAGTGCTAGAGATGCTAGCGGGGGGTCCCCCTACGAGCAGTACTTC. This translates into CSARDASGGSPYEQYF.

The J gene is TRBJ2-7, the V gene TRBV29-1; 10 nucleotides agree with TRBD1. Germline V gene sequence: CDR1 SQVTM, CDR2 ANQGSEA. With V trimmed by 8 bases and J by 3 bases, 7 bases remained unmatched. The CDR3 length is 13 residues. The CDR3 bases are TGCAGCCTACCCCGGGACAGGGGCTACGAGCAGTACTTC. This gives the protein CSLPRDRGYEQYF.

This clonotype was picked up a small number of times. This chain uses TRBV7-6 with TRBJ1-2; TRBD1 matches 7 bases. The CDR3 sequence is 12 residues long. The J segment lost 2 bases and the V segment lost 11 bases, leaving 5 bases of the junction unmatched. Germline CDR1 and CDR2: SGHVS and FNYEAQ. CDR3 bases: TGTGCCGTCAGACAGGGCAACTATGGCTACACCTTC. Its protein product is CAVRQGNYGYTF. Looking up the rest from reference TRBV7-6 and TRBJ1-2 gives the full variable domain: GAGVSQSPRYKVTKRGQDVALRCDPISGHVSLYWYRQALGQGPEFLTYFNYEAQQDKSGLPNDRFSAERPEGSISTLTIQRTEQRDSAMYRCAVRQGNYGYTFGSGTRLTVV.

This chain connects TRBV2 to TRBJ2-1, with 7 bases lining up with TRBD1. CDR1 is SNHLY, CDR2 FYNNEI, per germline. There are 14 residues in the CDR3. V shed 2 bases and J 9 bases; nucleotides not matched to a gene: 7. The CDR3 loop is CASSESRQGSEQFF. The CDR3 DNA is TGTGCCAGCAGTGAAAGCCGACAGGGTAGTGAGCAGTTCTTC. The full variable domain, rest sourced from reference TRBV2 and TRBJ2-1, is EPEVTQTPSHQVTQMGQEVILRCVPISNHLYFYWYRQILGQKVEFLVSFYNNEISEKSEIFDDQFSVERPDGSNFTLKIRSTKLEDSAMYFCASSESRQGSEQFFGPGTRLTVL.

This clonotype was seen many times. The chain is built from TRBV6-6 and TRBJ2-7; D unresolved. The CDR3 extends over 14 amino acids. CDR1 MNHNY and CDR2 SVGAGI come from the germline V gene (reference sequence). Trimming removed 5 bases at V and 1 base at J, with 12 bases between. CDR3 coding DNA: TGTGCCAGCAGTCTGAATGCCTTGTCCTACGAGCAGTACTTC. Translating gives CASSLNALSYEQYF.

The rearrangement links TRBV24-1 to TRBJ2-1; TRBD2 matches 11 bases. Losses at the gene ends were 3 bases for V and 7 bases for J; bases not matched to a gene: 7. The CDR3 sequence is 16 residues long. The germline gives CDR1 KGHDR, CDR2 SFDVKD. Here the CDR3 DNA reads TGTGCCACCAGTGATACGACTAGCGGGACTTATAATGAGCAGTTCTTC. Encoded protein: CATSDTTSGTYNEQFF.

V gene TRBV20-1 combines with J gene TRBJ2-5; D remains unclear. CDR1 and CDR2 from the germline V gene are DFQATT and SNEGSKA (reference sequence). The CDR3 covers 13 residues. Trimming took 3 bases from V and 5 from J, leaving 13 bases between them. CDR3 in DNA: TGCAGTGCTAGTCACCTCCGTCGGGAGACCCAGTACTTC. Amino acids: CSASHLRRETQYF.

Concerning this clonotype: At one end, the junction sequence differs from germline, possibly due to a read error. This sequence joins TRBV7-9 and TRBJ2-6, with D tentatively TRBD1 (6 bases). In germline, CDR1 is SEHNR, CDR2 FQNEAQ (reference sequence). CDR3 length: 17 residues. The CDR3 reads CASSQDNGGAGANVLTF. The CDR3 DNA reads as TGCGCCAGCAGCCAAGATAATGGGGGCGCTGGGGCCAACGTCCTGACTTTC.

The V call is TRBV7-9, the J call TRBJ2-7; unclear D gene. Trimming removed 1 base at V and 4 bases at J, with 11 bases between. CDR1 is SEHNR, CDR2 FQNEAQ, per germline (reference sequence). The CDR3 covers 14 residues. In nucleotides, the CDR3 is TGTGCCAGCAGCTTAGAGGGTGGGATATACGAGCAGTACTTC. As protein: CASSLEGGIYEQYF.

The rearrangement joins TRBV9 to TRBJ2-3; TRBD2 aligns across 13 bases. The end of the DNA fits TRBJ2-5 better, so the J call may be wrong. The CDR3 has 15 residues. Germline V gene lookup returns CDR1 SGDLS and CDR2 YYNGEE. CDR3 in amino acids: CASSLRTSGSETQYF. Written as DNA, the CDR3 is TGTGCCAGCAGCCTCCGGACTAGCGGGAGTGAGACCCAGTACTTC.